The sequence of this T cell receptor beta chain was determined in a study of OX40 agonist ivuxolimab in advanced cancers. A note on the overall study: The costimulatory receptor OX40 (CD134) was targeted by ivuxolimab, a fully human IgG2 agonistic monoclonal antibody. Intravenous ivuxolimab was administered to patients every 2 weeks at six dose levels: 0.01, 0.1, 0.3, 1.5, 3 and 10 mg/kg. Of the approximately 50 dose-escalation patients, hepatocellular carcinoma was present in 19, melanoma in approximately 15, renal cell carcinoma in 9 and head and neck cancer in 9. The paper describes the monotherapy dose-escalation part (N of about 57 patients) of the phase I trial of ivuxolimab. Patients were allowed to have had prior anti-PD-1, anti-PD-L1 or anti-CTLA-4 therapy, and approximately 40% of the dose-escalation patients had been treated with checkpoint inhibitors. A male proportion of almost 85% and a mean age of approximately 60 years, ranging from roughly 23 to 90, were recorded for the dose-escalation cohort. Partial responses occurred in three dose-escalation patients: two with cutaneous melanoma and one with hepatocellular carcinoma. Peripheral TCRbeta sequencing was intended to test whether TCR sequence diversity was altered and clonal T-cell expansion was caused by ivuxolimab.

About this clone itself: Which antigen it targets is not known. Qualities for individual bases were not recorded, and no much larger clone is one base off.

The trial excluded patients who had a history of autoimmune disease or who were on systemic immunosuppression. Peripheral blood for TCR sequencing was collected from all dose cohorts at baseline, on cycle 4 day 1, and on cycle 7 day 1. Samples came from an open-label, multicenter, first-in-human phase I dose-escalation trial of ivuxolimab. Adults with locally advanced or metastatic head and neck squamous cell, hepatocellular, melanoma or renal cell carcinoma were enrolled in the trial. Before TCR sequencing, CD4+ and CD8+ T cells were separately sorted from peripheral blood. General study outcomes and caveats: Low levels of normalized T-cell clonal expansion were also seen in some patients who did not respond. Which antigens the clonally expanded peripheral T cells were specific for was not determined. Clonal expansion of both CD4+ and CD8+ blood T cells was observed from baseline to week 6 at doses 0.1 to 3.0 mg/kg. In partial responders in the 0.1-3.0 mg/kg groups, normalized peripheral clonal expansion was found to be among the lowest, especially among CD8+ T cells. After ivuxolimab, CD8+ T cells had more expanded clones than CD4+ T cells on average.

Taken from the germline V gene, the CDR1 and CDR2 loops are LGHNT and FRNRAP. The CDR3 contains 16 residues, cysteine and phenylalanine counted. Only CDR3 DNA is held: 48 bases, read in frame from base 1. The V end loses 1 base and the J end loses 0 bases, and a stretch of 12 bases separates them. For sequencing of the TCRbeta CDR3 region, genomic DNA was extracted from the sorted cells. The immunoSEQ Assay was used to sequence the TCRbeta CDR3 regions. This immuneACCESS table, as held by TCRdb, lists in-frame sequences with V and J called but not all clones. Of the missing ones, under half trace to an unresolved V gene in checked studies; the others have no known cause. The sample includes about 91,000 clones, with about nine tenths observed a single time. The ten biggest clones cover about 1.9% of the sample.

The specimen comprised CD4+ or CD8+ T cells sorted from blood, sampled in a trial of the OX40 agonist ivuxolimab. The chain was built from TRBV12-5 and TRBJ1-2, with no D gene named confidently. The receptor comes from an adult with an advanced solid tumor such as melanoma, head and neck, liver or kidney cancer. The CDR3 reads CASGLGPAGTNYGYTF. The DNA sequence follows: TGTGCTAGTGGTTTGGGACCCGCCGGGACTAACTATGGCTACACCTTC.